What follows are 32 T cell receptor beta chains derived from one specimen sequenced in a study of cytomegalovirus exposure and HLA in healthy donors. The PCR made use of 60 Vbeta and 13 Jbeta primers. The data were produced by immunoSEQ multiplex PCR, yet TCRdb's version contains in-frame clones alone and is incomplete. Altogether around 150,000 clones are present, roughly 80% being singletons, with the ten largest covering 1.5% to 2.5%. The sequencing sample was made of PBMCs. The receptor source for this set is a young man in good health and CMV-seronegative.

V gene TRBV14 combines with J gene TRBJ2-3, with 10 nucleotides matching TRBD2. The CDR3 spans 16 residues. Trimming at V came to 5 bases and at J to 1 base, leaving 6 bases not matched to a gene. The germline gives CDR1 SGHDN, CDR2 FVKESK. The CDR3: CASSYLGTSGTDTQYF. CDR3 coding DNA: TGTGCCAGCAGCTACCTGGGGACTAGCGGCACAGATACGCAGTATTTT.

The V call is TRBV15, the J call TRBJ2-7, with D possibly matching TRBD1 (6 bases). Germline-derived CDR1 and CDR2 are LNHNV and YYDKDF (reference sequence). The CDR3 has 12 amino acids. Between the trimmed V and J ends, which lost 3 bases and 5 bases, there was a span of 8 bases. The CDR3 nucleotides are TGTGCCACCAGCAGCGCAGGGGACGAGCAGTACTTC. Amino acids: CATSSAGDEQYF.

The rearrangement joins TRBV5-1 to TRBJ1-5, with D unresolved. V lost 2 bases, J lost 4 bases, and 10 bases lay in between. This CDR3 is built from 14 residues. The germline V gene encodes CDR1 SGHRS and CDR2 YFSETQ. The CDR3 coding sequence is TGCGCCAGCAGCTTAGTGCCAGGAAATCAGCCCCAGCATTTT. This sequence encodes CASSLVPGNQPQHF. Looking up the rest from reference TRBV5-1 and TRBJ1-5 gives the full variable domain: KAGVTQTPRYLIKTRGQQVTLSCSPISGHRSVSWYQQTPGQGLQFLFEYFSETQRNKGNFPGRFSGRQFSNSRSEMNVSTLELGDSALYLCASSLVPGNQPQHFGDGTRLSIL.

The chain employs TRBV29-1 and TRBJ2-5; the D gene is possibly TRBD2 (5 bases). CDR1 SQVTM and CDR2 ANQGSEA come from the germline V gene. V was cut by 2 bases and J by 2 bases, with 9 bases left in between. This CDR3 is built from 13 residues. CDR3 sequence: CSVETDFQETQYF. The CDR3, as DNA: TGCAGCGTTGAAACGGACTTTCAAGAGACCCAGTACTTC.

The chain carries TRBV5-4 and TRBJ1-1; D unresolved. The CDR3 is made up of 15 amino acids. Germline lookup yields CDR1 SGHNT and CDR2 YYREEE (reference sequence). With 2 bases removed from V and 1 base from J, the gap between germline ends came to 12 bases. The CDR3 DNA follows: TGTGCCAGCAGCTTAATCAATGAGGGGAACACTGAAGCTTTCTTT. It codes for CASSLINEGNTEAFF.

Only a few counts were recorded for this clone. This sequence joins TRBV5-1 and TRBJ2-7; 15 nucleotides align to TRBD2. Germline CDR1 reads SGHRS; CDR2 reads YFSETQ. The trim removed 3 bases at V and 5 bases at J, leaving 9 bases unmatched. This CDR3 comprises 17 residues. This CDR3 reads CASSSATGTSGGNEQYF. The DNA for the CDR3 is TGCGCCAGCAGCTCAGCCACGGGGACTAGCGGGGGGAACGAGCAGTACTTC.

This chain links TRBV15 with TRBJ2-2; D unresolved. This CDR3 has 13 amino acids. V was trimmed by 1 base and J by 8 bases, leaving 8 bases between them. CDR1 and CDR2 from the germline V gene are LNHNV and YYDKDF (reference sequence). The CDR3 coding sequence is TGTGCCACCAGCAGAGTCGACTGGGGGGAGCTGTTTTTT. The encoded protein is CATSRVDWGELFF.

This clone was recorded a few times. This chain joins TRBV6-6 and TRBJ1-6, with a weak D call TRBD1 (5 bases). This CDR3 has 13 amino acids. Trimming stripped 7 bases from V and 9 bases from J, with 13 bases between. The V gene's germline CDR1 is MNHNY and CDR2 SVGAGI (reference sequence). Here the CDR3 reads CASTQGVGSPLHF. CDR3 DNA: TGTGCCAGCACCCAGGGTGTGGGTTCACCCCTCCACTTT.

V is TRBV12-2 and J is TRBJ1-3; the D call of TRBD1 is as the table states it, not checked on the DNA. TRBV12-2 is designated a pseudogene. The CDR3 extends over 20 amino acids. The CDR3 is CASRLKLMGHPTHSGNTIYF. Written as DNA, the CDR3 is TGTGCAAGTCGCTTAAAGCTTATGGGACATCCAACCCACTCTGGAAACACCATATATTTT.

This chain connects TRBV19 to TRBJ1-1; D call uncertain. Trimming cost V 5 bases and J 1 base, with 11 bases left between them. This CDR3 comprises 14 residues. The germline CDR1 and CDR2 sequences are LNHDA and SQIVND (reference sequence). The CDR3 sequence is CASSYPRGNTEAFF. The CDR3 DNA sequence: TGTGCCAGTAGTTACCCCCGGGGGAACACTGAAGCTTTCTTT.

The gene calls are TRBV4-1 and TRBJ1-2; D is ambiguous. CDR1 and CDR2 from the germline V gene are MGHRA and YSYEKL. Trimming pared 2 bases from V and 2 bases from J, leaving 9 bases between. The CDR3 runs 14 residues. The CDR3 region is CASSQFDGNYGYTF. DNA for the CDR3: TGCGCCAGCAGCCAATTCGACGGGAACTATGGCTACACCTTC.

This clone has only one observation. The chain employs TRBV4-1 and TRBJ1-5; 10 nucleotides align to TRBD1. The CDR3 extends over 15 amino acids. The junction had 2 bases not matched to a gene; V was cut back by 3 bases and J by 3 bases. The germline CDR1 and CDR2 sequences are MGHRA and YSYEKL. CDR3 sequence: CASSHGQGVNQPQHF. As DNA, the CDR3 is TGCGCCAGCAGCCATGGACAGGGGGTCAATCAGCCCCAGCATTTT.

The CDR3 bases are TGTGCCAGCAGCTTAGGCAGGGTAGTAGACACCGGGGAGCTGTTTTTT. Translating gives CASSLGRVVDTGELFF. This sequence joins TRBV7-9 and TRBJ2-2; possibly TRBD1 for D (5 bases). The CDR3 runs 16 residues. V was cut by 1 base and J by 3 bases, with 12 bases left in between. Germline lookup yields CDR1 SEHNR and CDR2 FQNEAQ (reference sequence).

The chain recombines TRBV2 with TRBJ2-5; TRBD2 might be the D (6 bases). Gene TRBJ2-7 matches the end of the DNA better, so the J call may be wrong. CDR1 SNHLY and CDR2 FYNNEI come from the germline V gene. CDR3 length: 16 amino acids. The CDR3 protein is CASSEVAGRLSYEQYF. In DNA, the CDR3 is TGTGCCAGCAGTGAAGTGGCGGGGAGGCTCTCCTACGAGCAGTACTTC.

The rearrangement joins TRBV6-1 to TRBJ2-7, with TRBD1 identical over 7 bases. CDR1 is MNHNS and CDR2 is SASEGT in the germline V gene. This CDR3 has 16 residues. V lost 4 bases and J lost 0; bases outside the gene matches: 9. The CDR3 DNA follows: TGTGCCAGCAGTGTCGCCGGGACAGATCTCTCCTACGAGCAGTACTTC. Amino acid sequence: CASSVAGTDLSYEQYF.

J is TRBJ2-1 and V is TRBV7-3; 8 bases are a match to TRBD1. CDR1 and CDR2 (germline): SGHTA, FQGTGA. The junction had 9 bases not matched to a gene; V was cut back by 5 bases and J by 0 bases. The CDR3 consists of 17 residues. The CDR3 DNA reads TGTGCCAGCAGCCCAGGGGGCTTCAGTCCCTCCTACAATGAGCAGTTCTTC. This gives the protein CASSPGGFSPSYNEQFF.

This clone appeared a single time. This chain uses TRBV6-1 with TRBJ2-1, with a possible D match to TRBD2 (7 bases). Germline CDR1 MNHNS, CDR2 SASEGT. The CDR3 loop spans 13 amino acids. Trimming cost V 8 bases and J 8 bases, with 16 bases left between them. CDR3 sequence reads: CASARGGRYEQFF. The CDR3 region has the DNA TGTGCCAGCGCGAGGGGGGGGCGGTATGAGCAGTTCTTC.

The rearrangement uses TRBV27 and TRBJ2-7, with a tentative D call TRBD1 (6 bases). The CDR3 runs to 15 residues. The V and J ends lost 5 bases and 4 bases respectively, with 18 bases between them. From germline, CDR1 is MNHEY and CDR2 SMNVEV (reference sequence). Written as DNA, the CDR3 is TGTGCCAGCAGTCCCAGGGGCAGTACAATATACGAGCAGTACTTC. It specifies CASSPRGSTIYEQYF.

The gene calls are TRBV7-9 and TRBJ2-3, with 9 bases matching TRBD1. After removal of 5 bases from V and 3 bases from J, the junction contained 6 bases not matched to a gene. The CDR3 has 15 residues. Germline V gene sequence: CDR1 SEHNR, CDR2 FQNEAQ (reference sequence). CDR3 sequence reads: CASSPGQGKTDTQYF. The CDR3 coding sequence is TGTGCCAGCAGCCCTGGACAGGGGAAAACAGATACGCAGTATTTT.

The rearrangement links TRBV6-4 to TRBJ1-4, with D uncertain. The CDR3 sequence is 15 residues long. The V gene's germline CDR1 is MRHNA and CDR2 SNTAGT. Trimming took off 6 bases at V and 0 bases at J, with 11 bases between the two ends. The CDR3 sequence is CASSPGFATNEKLFF. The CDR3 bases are TGTGCCAGCAGCCCTGGCTTCGCAACTAATGAAAAACTGTTTTTT.

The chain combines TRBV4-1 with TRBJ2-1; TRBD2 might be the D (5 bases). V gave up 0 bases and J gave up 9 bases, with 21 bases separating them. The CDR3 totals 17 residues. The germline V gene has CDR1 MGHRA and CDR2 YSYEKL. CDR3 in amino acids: CASSQDGSRAPLPEQFF. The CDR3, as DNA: TGCGCCAGCAGCCAAGATGGGAGCCGGGCTCCCCTCCCTGAGCAGTTCTTC.

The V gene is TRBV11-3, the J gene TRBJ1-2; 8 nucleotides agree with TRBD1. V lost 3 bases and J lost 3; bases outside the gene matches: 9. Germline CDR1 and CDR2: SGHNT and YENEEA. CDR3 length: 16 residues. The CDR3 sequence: CASSFGCPGGYYGYTF. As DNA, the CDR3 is TGTGCCAGCAGCTTTGGCTGCCCAGGGGGCTACTATGGCTACACCTTC.

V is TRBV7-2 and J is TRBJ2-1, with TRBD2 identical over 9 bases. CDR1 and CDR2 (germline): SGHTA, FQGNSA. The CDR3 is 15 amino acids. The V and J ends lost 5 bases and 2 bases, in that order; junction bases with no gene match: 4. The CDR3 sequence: CASSPAGGPYNEQFF. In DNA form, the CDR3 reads TGTGCCAGCAGCCCCGCGGGAGGGCCCTACAATGAGCAGTTCTTC.

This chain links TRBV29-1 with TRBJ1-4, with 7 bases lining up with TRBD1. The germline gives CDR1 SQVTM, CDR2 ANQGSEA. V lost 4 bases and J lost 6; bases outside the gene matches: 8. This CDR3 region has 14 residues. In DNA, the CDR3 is TGCAGCGTTGCCCCCAGGGGGGAGTATGAAAAACTGTTTTTT. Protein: CSVAPRGEYEKLFF.

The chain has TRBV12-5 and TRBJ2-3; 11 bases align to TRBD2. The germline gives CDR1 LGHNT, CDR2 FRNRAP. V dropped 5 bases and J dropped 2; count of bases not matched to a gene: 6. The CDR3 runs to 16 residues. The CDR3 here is CASGPGTSGFTDTQYF. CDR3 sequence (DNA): TGTGCTAGTGGTCCGGGGACTAGCGGATTCACAGATACGCAGTATTTT.

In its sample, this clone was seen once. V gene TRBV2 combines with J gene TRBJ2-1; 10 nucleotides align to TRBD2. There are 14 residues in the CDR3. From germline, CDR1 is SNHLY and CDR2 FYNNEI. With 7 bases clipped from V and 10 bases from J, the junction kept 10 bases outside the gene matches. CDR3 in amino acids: CASIQRLAGAEQFF. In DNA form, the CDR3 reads TGTGCCAGCATTCAAAGGCTAGCGGGAGCCGAGCAGTTCTTC.

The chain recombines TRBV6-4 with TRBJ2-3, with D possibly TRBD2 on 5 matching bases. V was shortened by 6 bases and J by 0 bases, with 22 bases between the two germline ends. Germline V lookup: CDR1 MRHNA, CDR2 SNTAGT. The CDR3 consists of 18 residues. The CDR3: CASRGARRVRDSTDTQYF. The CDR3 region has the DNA TGTGCCAGCAGGGGCGCCAGACGGGTCCGGGATAGCACAGATACGCAGTATTTT.

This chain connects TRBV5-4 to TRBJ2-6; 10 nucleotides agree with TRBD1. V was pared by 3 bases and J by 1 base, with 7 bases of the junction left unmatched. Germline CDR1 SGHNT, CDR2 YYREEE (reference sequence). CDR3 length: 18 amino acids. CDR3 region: CASSSFGTGESGANVLTF. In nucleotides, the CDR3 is TGTGCCAGCAGCTCTTTCGGGACAGGGGAGTCTGGGGCCAACGTCCTGACTTTC. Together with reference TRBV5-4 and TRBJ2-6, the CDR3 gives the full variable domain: ETGVTQSPTHLIKTRGQQVTLRCSSQSGHNTVSWYQQALGQGPQFIFQYYREEENGRGNFPPRFSGLQFPNYSSELNVNALELDDSALYLCASSSFGTGESGANVLTFGAGSRLTVL.

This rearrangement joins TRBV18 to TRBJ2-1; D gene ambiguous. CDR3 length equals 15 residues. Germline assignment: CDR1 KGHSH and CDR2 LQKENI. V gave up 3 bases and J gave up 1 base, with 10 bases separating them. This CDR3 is CASSPADGSYNEQFF. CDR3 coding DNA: TGTGCCAGCTCACCGGCCGACGGGTCCTACAATGAGCAGTTCTTC. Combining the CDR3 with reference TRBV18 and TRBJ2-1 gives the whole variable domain NAGVMQNPRHLVRRRGQEARLRCSPMKGHSHVYWYRQLPEEGLKFMVYLQKENIIDESGMPKERFSAEFPKEGPSILRIQQVVRGDSAAYFCASSPADGSYNEQFFGPGTRLTVL.

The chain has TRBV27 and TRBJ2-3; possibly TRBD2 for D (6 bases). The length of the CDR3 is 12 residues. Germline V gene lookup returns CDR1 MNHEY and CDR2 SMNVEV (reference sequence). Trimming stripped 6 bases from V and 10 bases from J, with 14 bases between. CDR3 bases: TGTGCCAGCAGCGTCGGATCGGGGGCGCAGTATTTT. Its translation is CASSVGSGAQYF.

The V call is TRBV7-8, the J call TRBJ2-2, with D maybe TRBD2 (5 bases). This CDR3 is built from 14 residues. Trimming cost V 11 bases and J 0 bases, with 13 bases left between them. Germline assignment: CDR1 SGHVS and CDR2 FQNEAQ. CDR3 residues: CAGWTAANTGELFF. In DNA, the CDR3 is TGTGCCGGATGGACTGCCGCGAACACCGGGGAGCTGTTTTTT. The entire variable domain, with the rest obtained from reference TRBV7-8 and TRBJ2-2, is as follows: GAGVSQSPRYKVAKRGQDVALRCDPISGHVSLFWYQQALGQGPEFLTYFQNEAQLDKSGLPSDRFFAERPEGSVSTLKIQRTQQEDSAVYLCAGWTAANTGELFFGEGSRLTVL.

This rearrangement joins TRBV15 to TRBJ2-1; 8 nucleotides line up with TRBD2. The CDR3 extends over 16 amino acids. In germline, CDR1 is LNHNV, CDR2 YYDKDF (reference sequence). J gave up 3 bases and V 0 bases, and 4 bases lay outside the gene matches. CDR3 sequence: CATSRDKSGGYNEQFF. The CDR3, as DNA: TGTGCCACCAGCAGAGATAAAAGCGGGGGCTACAATGAGCAGTTCTTC. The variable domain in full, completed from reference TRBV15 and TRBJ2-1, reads DAMVIQNPRYQVTQFGKPVTLSCSQTLNHNVMYWYQQKSSQAPKLLFHYYDKDFNNEADTPDNFQSRRPNTSFCFLDIRSPGLGDTAMYLCATSRDKSGGYNEQFFGPGTRLTVL.